A selection of T cell receptor beta chains follows, all from one sample in a study of blood T cell repertoires in COVID-19. Repertoires were generated with immunoSEQ multiplex PCR, while TCRdb's copy carries only in-frame clones and drops some. The sample lists hundreds of thousands of clones, more than 70% occurring once. Material for sequencing was PBMCs or T cells enriched from blood (not recorded which). The receptors stem from a woman aged 55 to 70 in a cohort exposed to, infected with or recovered from COVID-19 (not recorded which). Both conserved end residues are trimmed from each CDR3. Fields, in order: V gene, J gene, CDR3 protein.

TRBV4-1	TRBJ2-3	ASSPRTRDTDTQY
TRBV6-6	TRBJ1-1	ASSRPGSQGTEAF
TRBV5-6	TRBJ2-5	ASSMNLAGGRGETQY
TRBV6-5	TRBJ2-1	ASSSRSGRSYNEQF
TRBV6-4	TRBJ1-1	ASSQTGRNTEAF
TRBV10-1	TRBJ1-2	ASSATGDYGYT
TRBV19	TRBJ2-3	ASSARLAGGLTDTQY
TRBV28	TRBJ2-7	AAGQSSYEQY
TRBV12-3/TRBV12-4	TRBJ2-1	ASSFTGVEQF
TRBV5-1	TRBJ2-7	ASSLGQVYEQY
TRBV5-1	TRBJ2-5	ASSLPSGNRETQY
TRBV6-6	TRBJ2-7	ASTTPGTSYAEQY
TRBV18	TRBJ2-1	ASSPHAPGGSSYNEQF
TRBV10-2	TRBJ1-6	ASSPGTYNSPLH
TRBV19	TRBJ2-7	ASSNSGDYEQY
TRBV2	TRBJ2-2	ASSDVRGYGELF
TRBV24-1	TRBJ1-6	ATSALRDSQSSYNSPLH
TRBV7-2	TRBJ1-5	ASSLAGGGNQPQH
TRBV27	TRBJ1-2	ASSLWALQGTGGYT
TRBV5-7	TRBJ1-2	ASSKTGTGINYGYT
TRBV18	TRBJ2-1	ASSPSGGTYNEQF
TRBV5-4	TRBJ1-2	ASSLGSNYGYT
TRBV4-3	TRBJ2-7	ASSQDQGDLWEQY
TRBV7-7	TRBJ2-2	ASSLGATSGNTGELF
TRBV5-1	TRBJ2-5	ASSLGGVQETQY
TRBV6-1	TRBJ2-3	ASSENRGPDTQY
TRBV28	TRBJ2-7	ASCGGGGGYEQY
TRBV18	TRBJ1-1	ASRGTGITEAF
TRBV7-2	TRBJ1-4	ASSLGGRVEKLF
TRBV24-1	TRBJ2-2	ATSDTGTGRHRELF
TRBV9	TRBJ2-7	ASGVGLTYEQY
TRBV27	TRBJ2-1	ASSVPSGAYNEQF
TRBV24-1	TRBJ2-1	ATEALAGYEQF
TRBV7-3	TRBJ1-6	ASSLTGQGNSPLH
TRBV3-1/TRBV3-2	TRBJ2-1	ASSRYGRTYNEQF
TRBV30	TRBJ2-1	AWSVLRGNEQF
TRBV7-9	TRBJ2-5	ASSLGGGSVETQY
TRBV18	TRBJ2-5	ASSSGETQY
TRBV11-2	TRBJ1-1	ASSYPPRGTANTEAF
TRBV3-1/TRBV3-2	TRBJ1-3	ASSHYQGKGNTIY
TRBV14	TRBJ1-6	ASSQAGIPNSPLH
TRBV3-1/TRBV3-2	TRBJ1-2	ASSQGSGDGYT
TRBV9	TRBJ2-2	ASSPLTRDTGELF
TRBV11-3	TRBJ1-2	ASSQRTGAEGYT
TRBV5-1	TRBJ2-3	ASSLGGTDTQY
TRBV5-1	TRBJ2-3	ASSLVYGTYGTDTQY
TRBV6-4	TRBJ2-1	ASKPAGAPHEQF
TRBV28	TRBJ2-5	ASGVGGSETQY
TRBV7-8	TRBJ2-5	ASSSATSGRGETQY
TRBV7-8	TRBJ1-5	ASSLGQGGQPQH
TRBV27	TRBJ1-5	ASSSGTIGNQPQH
TRBV2	TRBJ1-4	ASLPPTGGEGEKLF
TRBV20-1	TRBJ2-2	SASPIKPGLASGELF
TRBV19	TRBJ2-1	ASSIWPSGYNEQF